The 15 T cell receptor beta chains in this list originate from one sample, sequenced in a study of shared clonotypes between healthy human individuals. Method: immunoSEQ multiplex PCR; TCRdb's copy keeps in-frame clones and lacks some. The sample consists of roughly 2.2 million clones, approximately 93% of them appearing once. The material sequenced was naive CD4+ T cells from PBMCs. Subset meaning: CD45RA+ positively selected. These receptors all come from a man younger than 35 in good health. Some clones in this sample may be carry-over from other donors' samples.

This CDR3 is CASSPRQGDDEQFF. For the CDR3, the DNA is TGTGCCAGCAGCCCACGACAGGGGGACGATGAGCAGTTCTTC. This chain connects TRBV9 to TRBJ2-1; 9 positions agree with TRBD1. Germline V gives CDR1 SGDLS, CDR2 YYNGEE. This CDR3 is 14 amino acids long. Trimming took 4 bases from V and 8 from J; bases not matched to a gene: 7.

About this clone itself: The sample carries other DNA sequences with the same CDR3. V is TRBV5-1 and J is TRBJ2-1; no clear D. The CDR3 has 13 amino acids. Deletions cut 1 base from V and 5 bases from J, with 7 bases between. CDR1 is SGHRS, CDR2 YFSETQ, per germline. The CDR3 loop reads CASSLLVDNEQFF. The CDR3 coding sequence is TGCGCCAGCAGCTTGCTGGTGGACAATGAGCAGTTCTTC.

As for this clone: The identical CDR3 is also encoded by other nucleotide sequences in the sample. The CDR3 loop is CASSIRPNQPQHF. CDR3 DNA: TGTGCCAGTAGTATACGGCCCAATCAGCCCCAGCATTTT. V and J are TRBV19 and TRBJ1-5; D remains ambiguous. This CDR3 is built from 13 residues. Germline V gene data show CDR1 as LNHDA and CDR2 as SQIVND (reference sequence). V was clipped by 2 bases and J by 3 bases, with 5 bases between them. The complete variable domain, with remaining parts taken from reference TRBV19 and TRBJ1-5, reads DGGITQSPKYLFRKEGQNVTLSCEQNLNHDAMYWYRQDPGQGLRLIYYSQIVNDFQKGDIAEGYSVSREKKESFPLTVTSAQKNPTAFYLCASSIRPNQPQHFGDGTRLSIL.

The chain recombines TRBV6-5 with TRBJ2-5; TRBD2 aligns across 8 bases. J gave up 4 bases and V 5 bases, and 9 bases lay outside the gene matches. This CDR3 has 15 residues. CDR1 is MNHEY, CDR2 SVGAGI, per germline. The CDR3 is CASSKQGLVRETQYF. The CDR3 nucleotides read TGTGCCAGCAGTAAGCAGGGACTAGTAAGAGAGACCCAGTACTTC.

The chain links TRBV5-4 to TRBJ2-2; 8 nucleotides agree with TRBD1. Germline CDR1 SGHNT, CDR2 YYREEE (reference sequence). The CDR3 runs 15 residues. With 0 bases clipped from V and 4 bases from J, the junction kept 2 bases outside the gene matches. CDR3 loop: CASSLGQGITGELFF. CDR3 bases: TGTGCCAGCAGCTTGGGACAGGGGATCACCGGGGAGCTGTTTTTT. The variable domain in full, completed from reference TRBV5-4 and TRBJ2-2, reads ETGVTQSPTHLIKTRGQQVTLRCSSQSGHNTVSWYQQALGQGPQFIFQYYREEENGRGNFPPRFSGLQFPNYSSELNVNALELDDSALYLCASSLGQGITGELFFGEGSRLTVL.

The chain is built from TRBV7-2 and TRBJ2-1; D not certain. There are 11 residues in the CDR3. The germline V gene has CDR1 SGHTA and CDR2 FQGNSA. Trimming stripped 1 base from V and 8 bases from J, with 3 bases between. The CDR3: CASSLEDEQFF. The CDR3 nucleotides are TGTGCCAGCAGCTTAGAGGATGAGCAGTTCTTC.

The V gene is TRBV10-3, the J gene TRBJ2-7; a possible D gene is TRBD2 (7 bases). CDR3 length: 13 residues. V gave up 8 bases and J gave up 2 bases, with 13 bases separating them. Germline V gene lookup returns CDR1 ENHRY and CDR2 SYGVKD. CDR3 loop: CAIRGAETYEQYF. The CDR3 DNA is TGTGCCATCCGGGGGGCGGAAACCTACGAGCAGTACTTC.

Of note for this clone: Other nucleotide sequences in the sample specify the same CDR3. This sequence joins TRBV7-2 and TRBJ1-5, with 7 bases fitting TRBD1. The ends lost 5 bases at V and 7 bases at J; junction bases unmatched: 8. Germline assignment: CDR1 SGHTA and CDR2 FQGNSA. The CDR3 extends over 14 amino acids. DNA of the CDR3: TGTGCCAGCAGCCCCGACAGGGTAGGGCAGCCCCAGCATTTT. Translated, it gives CASSPDRVGQPQHF.

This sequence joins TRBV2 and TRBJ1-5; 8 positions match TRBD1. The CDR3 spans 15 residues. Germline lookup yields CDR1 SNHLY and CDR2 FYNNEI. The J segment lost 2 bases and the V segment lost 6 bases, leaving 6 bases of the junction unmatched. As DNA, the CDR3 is TGTGCCAGCAGCCAGGGGGCGCGGGGCAATCAGCCCCAGCATTTT. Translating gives CASSQGARGNQPQHF. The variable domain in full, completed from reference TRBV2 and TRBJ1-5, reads EPEVTQTPSHQVTQMGQEVILRCVPISNHLYFYWYRQILGQKVEFLVSFYNNEISEKSEIFDDQFSVERPDGSNFTLKIRSTKLEDSAMYFCASSQGARGNQPQHFGDGTRLSIL.

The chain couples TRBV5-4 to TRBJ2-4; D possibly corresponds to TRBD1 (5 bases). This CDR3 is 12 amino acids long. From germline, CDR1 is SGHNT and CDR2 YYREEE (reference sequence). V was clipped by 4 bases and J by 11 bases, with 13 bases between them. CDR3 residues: CASSPQGKLQYF. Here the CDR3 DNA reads TGTGCCAGCAGCCCCCAGGGAAAGCTTCAGTACTTC.

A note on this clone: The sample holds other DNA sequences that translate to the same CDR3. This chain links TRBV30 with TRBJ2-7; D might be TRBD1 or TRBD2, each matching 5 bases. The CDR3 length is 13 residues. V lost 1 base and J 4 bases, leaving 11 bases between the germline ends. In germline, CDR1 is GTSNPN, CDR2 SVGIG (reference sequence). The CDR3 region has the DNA TGTGCCTGGAGTGGAGGGGCCAATTACGAGCAGTACTTC. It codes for CAWSGGANYEQYF.

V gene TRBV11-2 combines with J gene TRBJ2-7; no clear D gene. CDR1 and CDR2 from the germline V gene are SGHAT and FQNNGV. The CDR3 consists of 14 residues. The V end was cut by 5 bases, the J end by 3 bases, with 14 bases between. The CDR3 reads CASSRPWTYYEQYF. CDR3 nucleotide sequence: TGTGCCAGCAGCCGTCCTTGGACCTACTACGAGCAGTACTTC. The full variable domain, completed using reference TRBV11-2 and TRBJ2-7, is EAGVAQSPRYKIIEKRQSVAFWCNPISGHATLYWYQQILGQGPKLLIQFQNNGVVDDSQLPKDRFSAERLKGVDSTLKIQPAKLEDSAVYLCASSRPWTYYEQYFGPGTRLTVT.

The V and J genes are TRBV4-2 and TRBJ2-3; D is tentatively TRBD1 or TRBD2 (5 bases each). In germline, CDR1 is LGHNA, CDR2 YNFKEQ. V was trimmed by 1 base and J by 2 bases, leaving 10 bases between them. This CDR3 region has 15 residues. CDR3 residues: CASSQAGRDTDTQYF. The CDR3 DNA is TGTGCCAGCAGCCAAGCGGGGCGAGACACAGATACGCAGTATTTT.

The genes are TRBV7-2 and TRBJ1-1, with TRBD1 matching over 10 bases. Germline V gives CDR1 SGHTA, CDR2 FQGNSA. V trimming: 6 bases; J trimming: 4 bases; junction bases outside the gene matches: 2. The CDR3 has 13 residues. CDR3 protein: CASRRTGGTEAFF. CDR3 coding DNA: TGTGCCAGCAGACGGACAGGGGGCACTGAAGCTTTCTTT.

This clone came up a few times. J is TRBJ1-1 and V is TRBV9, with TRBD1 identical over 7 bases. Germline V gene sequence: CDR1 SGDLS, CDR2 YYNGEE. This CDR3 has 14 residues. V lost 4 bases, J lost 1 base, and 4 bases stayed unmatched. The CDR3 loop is CASSPTGRNTEAFF. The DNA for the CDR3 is TGTGCCAGCAGCCCGACAGGGCGGAACACTGAAGCTTTCTTT.